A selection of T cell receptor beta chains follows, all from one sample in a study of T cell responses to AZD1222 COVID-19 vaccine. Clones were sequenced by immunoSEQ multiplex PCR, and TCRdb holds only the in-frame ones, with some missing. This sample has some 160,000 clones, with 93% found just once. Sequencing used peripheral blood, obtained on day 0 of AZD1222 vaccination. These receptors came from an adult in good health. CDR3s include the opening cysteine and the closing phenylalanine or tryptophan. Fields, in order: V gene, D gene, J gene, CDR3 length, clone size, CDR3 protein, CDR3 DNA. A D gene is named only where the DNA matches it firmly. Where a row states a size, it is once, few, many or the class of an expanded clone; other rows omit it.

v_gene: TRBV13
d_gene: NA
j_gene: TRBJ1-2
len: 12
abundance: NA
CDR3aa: CASSATNYGYTF
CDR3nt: TGTGCCAGCAGTGCTACTAACTATGGCTACACCTTC

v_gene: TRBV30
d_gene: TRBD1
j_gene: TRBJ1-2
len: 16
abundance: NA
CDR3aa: CASLRGTGTGLYGYTF
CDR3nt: TGTGCCTCCCTCCGCGGGACAGGGACAGGTTTATATGGCTACACCTTC

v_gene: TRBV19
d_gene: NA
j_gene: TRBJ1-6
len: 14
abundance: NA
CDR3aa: CASKEARDNSPLHF
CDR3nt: TGTGCCAGTAAGGAGGCGAGGGATAATTCACCCCTCCACTTT

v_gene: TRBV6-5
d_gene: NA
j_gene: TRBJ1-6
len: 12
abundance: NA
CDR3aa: CATMGGTTPLHF
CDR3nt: TGTGCCACCATGGGCGGAACTACGCCCCTCCACTTT

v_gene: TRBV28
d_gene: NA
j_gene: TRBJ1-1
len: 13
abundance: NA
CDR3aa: CASSLPGFAEAFF
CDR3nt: TGTGCCAGCAGTTTACCGGGTTTCGCTGAAGCTTTCTTT

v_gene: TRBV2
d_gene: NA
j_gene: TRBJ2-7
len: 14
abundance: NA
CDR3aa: CASSEDSLPDEQYF
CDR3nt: TGTGCCAGCAGCGAAGACAGTCTACCGGACGAGCAGTACTTC

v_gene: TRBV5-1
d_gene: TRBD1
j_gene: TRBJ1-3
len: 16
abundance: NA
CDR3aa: CASSFDRALGGNTIYF
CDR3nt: TGCGCCAGCAGCTTCGACAGGGCCCTTGGGGGAAACACCATATATTTT

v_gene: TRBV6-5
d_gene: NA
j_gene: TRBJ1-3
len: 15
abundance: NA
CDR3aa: CASSYSGRAGNTIYF
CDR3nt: TGTGCCAGCAGTTACTCAGGGAGGGCTGGAAACACCATATATTTT

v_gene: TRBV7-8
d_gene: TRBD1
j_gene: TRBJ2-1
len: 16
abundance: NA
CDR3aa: CASSLNRTGGRGQQFF
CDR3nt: TGTGCCAGCAGCTTAAATCGGACAGGGGGGAGAGGGCAGCAGTTCTTC

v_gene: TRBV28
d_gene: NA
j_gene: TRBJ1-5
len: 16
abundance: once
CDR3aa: CASTLTGQYLDQPQHF
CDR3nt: TGTGCCAGCACCTTGACTGGACAGTATCTGGATCAGCCCCAGCATTTT